The present T cell receptor beta chain was sequenced within a study of T cells in Graves' hyperthyroidism and ophthalmopathy. Exclusion of a patient resulted from uncontrolled infection, other autoimmune disease, pregnancy or lactation. As regards this clonotype: The antigen remains unidentified.

Researchers took RNA transcripts and amplified the TCR beta CDR3 regions from them. First-round RT-PCR of the TCR CDR3 relied on the HTBI primer set. TCRdb re-derived calls from the multiplex PCR reads in MiXCR, one entry per CDR3 protein. The sample yields under 350,000 distinct CDR3 sequences, around 20% seen once. Points from the study as a whole: Separation of ophthalmopathy from stable hyperthyroidism was achieved by a 13 V-J model.

V dropped 3 bases and J dropped 6 bases, with 16 bases sitting between them. This CDR3 comprises 14 residues. Per the germline V gene, CDR1 is DFQATT and CDR2 is SNEGSKA (reference sequence). V is TRBV20-1 and J is TRBJ2-3; D is perhaps TRBD1 (5 bases). The source is a woman in her forties or fifties with Graves' hyperthyroidism. Sequenced: blood. The CDR3 here is CSARKGKKSDTQYF. The DNA of the CDR3 is TGCAGTGCTAGGAAGGGGAAGAAGAGTGATACGCAGTATTTT.